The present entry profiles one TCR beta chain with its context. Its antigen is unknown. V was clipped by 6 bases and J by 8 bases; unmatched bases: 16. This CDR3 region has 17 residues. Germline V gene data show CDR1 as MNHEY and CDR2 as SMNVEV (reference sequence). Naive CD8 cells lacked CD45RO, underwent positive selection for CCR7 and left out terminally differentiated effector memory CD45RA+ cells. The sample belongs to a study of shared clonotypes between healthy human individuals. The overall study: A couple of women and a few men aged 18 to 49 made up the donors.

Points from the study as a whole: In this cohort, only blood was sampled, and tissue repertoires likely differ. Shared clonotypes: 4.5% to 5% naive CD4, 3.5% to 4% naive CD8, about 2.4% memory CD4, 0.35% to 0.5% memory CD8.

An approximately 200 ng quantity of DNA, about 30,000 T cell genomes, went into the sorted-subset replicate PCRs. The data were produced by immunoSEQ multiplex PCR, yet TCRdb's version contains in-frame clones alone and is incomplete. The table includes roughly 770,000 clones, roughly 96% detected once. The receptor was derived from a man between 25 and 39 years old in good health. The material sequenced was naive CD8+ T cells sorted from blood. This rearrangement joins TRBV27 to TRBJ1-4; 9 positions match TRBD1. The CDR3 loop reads CASSHLRVQGAGEKLFF. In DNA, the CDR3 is TGTGCCAGCAGCCATCTACGGGTACAGGGGGCAGGAGAAAAACTGTTTTTT.